Listed below are T cell receptor beta chains from one sample, sequenced in a study of early T cells in non-severe SARS-CoV-2 infection. Using its own MiXCR run on the 5' RACE reads, TCRdb lists one record per CDR3 protein. Here the sample spans roughly 99,000 distinct CDR3 sequences, around 10% being singletons. Input material: whole blood. The receptor source for this set is an adult who was a healthcare worker with PCR-confirmed SARS-CoV-2 infection or an uninfected control (not recorded which). Both conserved end residues are trimmed from each CDR3. The D gene is left open where the match is weak. The size field is filled for only some rows; it gives once, few, many or a size class.

d_call: -; v_call: TRBV5-1; j_call: TRBJ2-7; cdr3_length: 12; clone_size: -; cdr3_aa: ASSKGPIGYEQY
d_call: TRBD1; v_call: TRBV7-2; j_call: TRBJ1-2; cdr3_length: 12; clone_size: many; cdr3_aa: ASHRGTPNYGYT
d_call: -; v_call: TRBV12-3/TRBV12-4; j_call: TRBJ1-1; cdr3_length: 10; clone_size: many; cdr3_aa: ASSFGRVEAF
d_call: -; v_call: TRBV15; j_call: TRBJ2-1; cdr3_length: 14; clone_size: many; cdr3_aa: ATSRDAGSGYNEQF
d_call: -; v_call: TRBV5-1; j_call: TRBJ1-1; cdr3_length: 11; clone_size: few; cdr3_aa: ASSFELDLEAF
d_call: -; v_call: TRBV29-1; j_call: TRBJ2-7; cdr3_length: 12; clone_size: few; cdr3_aa: SVKGPGSPYEQY
d_call: -; v_call: TRBV7-2; j_call: TRBJ2-3; cdr3_length: 15; clone_size: -; cdr3_aa: ASSLNSGGTVTDTQY
d_call: -; v_call: TRBV20-1; j_call: TRBJ2-1; cdr3_length: 9; clone_size: -; cdr3_aa: SAVPYNEQF
d_call: TRBD2; v_call: TRBV2; j_call: TRBJ2-3; cdr3_length: 13; clone_size: many; cdr3_aa: ASSPIAGATDTQY
d_call: -; v_call: TRBV20-1; j_call: TRBJ2-7; cdr3_length: 10; clone_size: -; cdr3_aa: SARVGEREQY
d_call: -; v_call: TRBV5-4; j_call: TRBJ1-1; cdr3_length: 11; clone_size: -; cdr3_aa: ASSALVNTEAF
d_call: TRBD2; v_call: TRBV11-2; j_call: TRBJ2-1; cdr3_length: 13; clone_size: -; cdr3_aa: ASSLPGLAINEQF
d_call: TRBD1; v_call: TRBV5-5; j_call: TRBJ1-1; cdr3_length: 10; clone_size: -; cdr3_aa: ASSFDRVDAF
d_call: -; v_call: TRBV4-3; j_call: TRBJ2-1; cdr3_length: 12; clone_size: few; cdr3_aa: ASSRAGPYNEQF
d_call: -; v_call: TRBV6-6; j_call: TRBJ2-2; cdr3_length: 12; clone_size: -; cdr3_aa: ASSYELNTGELF
d_call: -; v_call: TRBV6-2/TRBV6-3; j_call: TRBJ1-1; cdr3_length: 12; clone_size: few; cdr3_aa: ASSNLGAVTEAF